This T cell receptor beta chain was identified in a study of T cell responses to AZD1222 COVID-19 vaccine. Notes on the study in general: A rise in Spike-specific TCR breadth and depth followed two AZD1222 doses. Among spike-specific TCRs, nearly half reportedly target unmutated variant regions.

Comments on this clone: Antigen unknown.

The table came from immunoSEQ multiplex PCR; TCRdb's copy has only in-frame clones and leaves some out. Of over 100,000 clones listed, approximately 90% are singletons. The specimen was peripheral blood, collected on day 0 of AZD1222 vaccination. This sequence was found in an adult in good health.

CDR3 DNA: TGTGCCGGAGCGGGTATACACCAAGAGACCCAGTACTTC. Its translation is CAGAGIHQETQYF. The chain carries TRBV7-9 and TRBJ2-5; TRBD2 might be the D (6 bases). With 11 bases removed from V and 0 bases from J, the gap between germline ends came to 13 bases. The germline gives CDR1 SEHNR, CDR2 FQNEAQ (reference sequence). This CDR3 contains 13 residues. Filled out from reference TRBV7-9 and TRBJ2-5, the complete variable domain reads DTGVSQNPRHKITKRGQNVTFRCDPISEHNRLYWYRQTLGQGPEFLTYFQNEAQLEKSRLLSDRFSAERPKGSFSTLEIQRTEQGDSAMYLCAGAGIHQETQYFGPGTRLLVL.